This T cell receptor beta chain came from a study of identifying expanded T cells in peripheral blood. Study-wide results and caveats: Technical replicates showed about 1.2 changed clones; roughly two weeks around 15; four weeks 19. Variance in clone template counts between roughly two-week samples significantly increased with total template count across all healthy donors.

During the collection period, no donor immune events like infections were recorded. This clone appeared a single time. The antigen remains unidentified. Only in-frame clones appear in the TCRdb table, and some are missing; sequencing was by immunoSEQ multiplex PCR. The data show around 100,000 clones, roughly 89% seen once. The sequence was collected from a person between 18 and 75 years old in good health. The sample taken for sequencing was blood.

This CDR3 reads CASTLLPRDRGLLNTDTQYF. As DNA, the CDR3 is TGTGCCAGCACCCTCCTCCCCCGGGACAGGGGGCTTTTAAATACAGATACGCAGTATTTT. The chain joins TRBV7-8 to TRBJ2-3, with 12 bases matching TRBD1. Germline V lookup: CDR1 SGHVS, CDR2 FQNEAQ. The CDR3 runs 20 residues. V lost 7 bases, J lost 3 bases, and 20 bases stayed unmatched.